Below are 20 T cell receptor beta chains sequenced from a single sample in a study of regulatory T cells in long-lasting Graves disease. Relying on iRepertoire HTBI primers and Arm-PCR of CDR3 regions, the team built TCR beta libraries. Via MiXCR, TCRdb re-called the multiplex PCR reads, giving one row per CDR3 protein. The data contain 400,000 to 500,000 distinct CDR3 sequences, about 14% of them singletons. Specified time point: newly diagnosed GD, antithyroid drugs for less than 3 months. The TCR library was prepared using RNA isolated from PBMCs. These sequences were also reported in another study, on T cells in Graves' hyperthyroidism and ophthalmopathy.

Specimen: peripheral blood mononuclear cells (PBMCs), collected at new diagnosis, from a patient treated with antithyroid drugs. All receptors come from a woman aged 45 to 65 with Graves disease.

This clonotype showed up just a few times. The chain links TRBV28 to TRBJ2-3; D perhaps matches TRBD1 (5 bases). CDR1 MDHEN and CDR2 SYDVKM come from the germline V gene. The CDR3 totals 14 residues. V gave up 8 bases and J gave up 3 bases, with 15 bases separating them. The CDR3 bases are TGTGCCAGCGGAACAGGTTTTGGTACAGATACGCAGTATTTT. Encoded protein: CASGTGFGTDTQYF.

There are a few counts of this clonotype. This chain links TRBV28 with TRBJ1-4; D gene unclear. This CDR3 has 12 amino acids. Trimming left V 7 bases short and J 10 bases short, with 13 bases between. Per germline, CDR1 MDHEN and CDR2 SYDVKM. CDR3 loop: CASTPPHGKLFF. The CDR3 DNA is TGTGCCAGCACCCCCCCCCACGGAAAACTGTTTTTT.

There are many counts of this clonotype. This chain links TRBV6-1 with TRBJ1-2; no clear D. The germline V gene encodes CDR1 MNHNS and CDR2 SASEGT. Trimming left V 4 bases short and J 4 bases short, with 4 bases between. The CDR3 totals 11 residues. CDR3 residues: CASSGGYGYTF. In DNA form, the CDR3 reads TGTGCCAGCAGTGGTGGCTATGGCTACACCTTC.

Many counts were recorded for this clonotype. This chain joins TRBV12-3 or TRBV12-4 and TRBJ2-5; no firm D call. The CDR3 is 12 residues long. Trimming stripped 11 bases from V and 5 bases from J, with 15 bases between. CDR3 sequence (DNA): TGTGCCTCTCAATGGGCAGCGGAGACCCAGTACTTC. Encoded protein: CASQWAAETQYF.

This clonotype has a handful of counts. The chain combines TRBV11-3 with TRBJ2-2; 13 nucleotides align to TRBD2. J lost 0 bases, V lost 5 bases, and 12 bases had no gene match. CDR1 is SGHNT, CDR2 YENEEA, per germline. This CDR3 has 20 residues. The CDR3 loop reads CASSPAAGLAGYANTGELFF. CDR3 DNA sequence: TGTGCCAGCAGCCCAGCTGCGGGACTAGCGGGATACGCGAACACCGGGGAGCTGTTTTTT.

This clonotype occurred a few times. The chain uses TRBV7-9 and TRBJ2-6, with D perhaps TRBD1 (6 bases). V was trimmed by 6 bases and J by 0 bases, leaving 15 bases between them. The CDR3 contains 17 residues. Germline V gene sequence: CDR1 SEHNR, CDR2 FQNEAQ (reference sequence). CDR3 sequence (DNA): TGTGCCAGCAGGACCTACAGGGTACACTCTGGGGCCAACGTCCTGACTTTC. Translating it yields CASRTYRVHSGANVLTF.

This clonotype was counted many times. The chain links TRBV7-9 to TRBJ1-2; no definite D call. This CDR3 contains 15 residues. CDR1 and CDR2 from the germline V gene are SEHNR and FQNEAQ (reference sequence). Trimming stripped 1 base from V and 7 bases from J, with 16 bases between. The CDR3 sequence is CASSLGPDLESGYTF. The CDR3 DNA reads TGTGCCAGCAGCTTAGGGCCGGACCTCGAGAGTGGCTACACCTTC. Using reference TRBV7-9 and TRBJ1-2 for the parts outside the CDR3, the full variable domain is DTGVSQNPRHKITKRGQNVTFRCDPISEHNRLYWYRQTLGQGPEFLTYFQNEAQLEKSRLLSDRFSAERPKGSFSTLEIQRTEQGDSAMYLCASSLGPDLESGYTFGSGTRLTVV.

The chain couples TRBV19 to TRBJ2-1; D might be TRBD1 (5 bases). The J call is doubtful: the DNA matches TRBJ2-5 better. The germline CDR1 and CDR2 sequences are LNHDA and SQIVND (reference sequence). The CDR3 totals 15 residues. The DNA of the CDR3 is TGTGCCAGTAGTCCCACCTTGGCAGGGCGGGAGACCCAGTACTTC. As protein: CASSPTLAGRETQYF.

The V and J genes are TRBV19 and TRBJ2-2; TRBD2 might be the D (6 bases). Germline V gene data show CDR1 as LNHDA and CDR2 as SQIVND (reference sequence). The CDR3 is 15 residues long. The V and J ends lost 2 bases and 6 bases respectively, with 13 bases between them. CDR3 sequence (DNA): TGTGCCAGTAGTATATGGGGCGAGCGGGCCGGGGAGCTGTTTTTT. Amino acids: CASSIWGERAGELFF.

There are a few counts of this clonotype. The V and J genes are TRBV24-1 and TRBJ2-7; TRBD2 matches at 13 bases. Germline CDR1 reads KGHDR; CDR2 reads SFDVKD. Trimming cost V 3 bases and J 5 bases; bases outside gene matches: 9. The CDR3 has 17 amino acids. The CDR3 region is CATSDGGTSGKYDEQYF. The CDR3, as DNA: TGTGCCACCAGTGATGGGGGGACTAGCGGGAAATATGACGAGCAGTACTTC.

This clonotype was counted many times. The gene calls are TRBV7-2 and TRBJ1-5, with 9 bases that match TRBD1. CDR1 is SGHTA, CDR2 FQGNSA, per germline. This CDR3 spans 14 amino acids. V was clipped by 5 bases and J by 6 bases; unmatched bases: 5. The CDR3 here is CASSVQGAGQPQHF. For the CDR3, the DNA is TGTGCCAGCAGCGTACAGGGGGCAGGTCAGCCCCAGCATTTT.

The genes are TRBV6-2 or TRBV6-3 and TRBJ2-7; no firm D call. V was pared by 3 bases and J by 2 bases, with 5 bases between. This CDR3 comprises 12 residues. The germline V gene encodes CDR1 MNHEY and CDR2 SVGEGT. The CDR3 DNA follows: TGTGCCAGCAGTTATGAGACCTACGAGCAGTACTTC. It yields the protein CASSYETYEQYF.

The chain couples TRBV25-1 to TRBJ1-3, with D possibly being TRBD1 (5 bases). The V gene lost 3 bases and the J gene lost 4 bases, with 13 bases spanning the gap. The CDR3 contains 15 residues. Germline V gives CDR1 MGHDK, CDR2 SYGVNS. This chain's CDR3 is CASSESGAAGNTIYF. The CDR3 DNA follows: TGTGCCAGCAGTGAGTCCGGGGCAGCCGGAAACACCATATATTTT.

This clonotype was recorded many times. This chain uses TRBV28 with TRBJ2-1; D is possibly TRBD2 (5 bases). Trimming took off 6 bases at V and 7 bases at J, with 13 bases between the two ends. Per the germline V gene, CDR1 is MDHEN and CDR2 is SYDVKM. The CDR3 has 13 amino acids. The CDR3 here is CASRRGLGNEQFF. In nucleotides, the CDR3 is TGTGCCAGCAGGCGAGGGTTAGGGAATGAGCAGTTCTTC.

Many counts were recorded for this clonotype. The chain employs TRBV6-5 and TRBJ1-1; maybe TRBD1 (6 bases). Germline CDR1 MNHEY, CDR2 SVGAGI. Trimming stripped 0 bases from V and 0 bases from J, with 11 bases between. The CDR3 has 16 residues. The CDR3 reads CASSYSAQGMNTEAFF. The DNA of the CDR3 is TGTGCCAGCAGTTACTCGGCGCAGGGGATGAACACTGAAGCTTTCTTT.

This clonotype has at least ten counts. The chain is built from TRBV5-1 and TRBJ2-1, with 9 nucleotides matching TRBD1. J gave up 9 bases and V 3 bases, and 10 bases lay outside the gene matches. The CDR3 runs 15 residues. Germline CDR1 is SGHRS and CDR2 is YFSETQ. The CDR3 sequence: CASSSTQGASFEQFF. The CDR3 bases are TGCGCCAGCAGCTCTACACAGGGGGCATCTTTTGAGCAGTTCTTC.

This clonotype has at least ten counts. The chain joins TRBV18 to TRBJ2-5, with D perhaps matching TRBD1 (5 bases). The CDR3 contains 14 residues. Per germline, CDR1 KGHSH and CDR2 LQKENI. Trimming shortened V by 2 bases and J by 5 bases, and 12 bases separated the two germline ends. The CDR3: CASSPRQGRETQYF. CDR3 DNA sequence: TGTGCCAGCTCACCAAGGCAGGGTCGCGAGACCCAGTACTTC. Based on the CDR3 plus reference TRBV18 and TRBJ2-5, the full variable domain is NAGVMQNPRHLVRRRGQEARLRCSPMKGHSHVYWYRQLPEEGLKFMVYLQKENIIDESGMPKERFSAEFPKEGPSILRIQQVVRGDSAAYFCASSPRQGRETQYFGPGTRLLVL.

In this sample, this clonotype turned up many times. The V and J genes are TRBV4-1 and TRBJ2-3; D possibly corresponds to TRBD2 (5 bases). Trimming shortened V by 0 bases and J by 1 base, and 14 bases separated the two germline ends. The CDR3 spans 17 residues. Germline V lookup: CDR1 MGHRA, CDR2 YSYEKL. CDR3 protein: CASSQEGPGSGTDTQYF. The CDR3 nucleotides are TGCGCCAGCAGCCAAGAGGGCCCGGGAAGTGGCACAGATACGCAGTATTTT.

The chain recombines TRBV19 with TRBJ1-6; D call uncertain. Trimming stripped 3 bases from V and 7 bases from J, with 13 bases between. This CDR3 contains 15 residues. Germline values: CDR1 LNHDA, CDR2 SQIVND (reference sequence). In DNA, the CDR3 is TGTGCCAGTAGTATCCCGGCGTCTATCAATTCACCCCTCCACTTT. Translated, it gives CASSIPASINSPLHF.

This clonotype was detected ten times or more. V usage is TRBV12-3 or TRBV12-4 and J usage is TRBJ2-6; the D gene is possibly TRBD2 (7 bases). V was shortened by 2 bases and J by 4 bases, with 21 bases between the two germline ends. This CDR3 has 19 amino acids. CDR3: CASSLLRGLSRTGANVLTF. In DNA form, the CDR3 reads TGTGCCAGCAGTTTATTGCGGGGGCTTTCTAGGACCGGGGCCAACGTCCTGACTTTC.